These 31 T cell receptor beta chains came from one sample sequenced in a study of blood T cell repertoires in COVID-19. Sequencing was performed with immunoSEQ multiplex PCR; in TCRdb, only in-frame clones are kept and a portion is missing. The data contain more than 150,000 clones, approximately 80% of them seen just once; the ten biggest clones take up roughly 17%. Sample: PBMCs or T cells enriched from blood (not recorded which). These receptors were collected from a woman between 50 and 59 years old who had recovered from COVID-19.

The chain uses TRBV11-2 and TRBJ2-7; 13 positions match TRBD2. The CDR3 covers 16 residues. V trimming: 6 bases; J trimming: 6 bases; junction bases outside the gene matches: 11. Germline V gene sequence: CDR1 SGHAT, CDR2 FQNNGV. This CDR3 reads CASSQRTGTSGAEQYF. The CDR3 DNA sequence: TGTGCCAGCAGTCAAAGAACCGGGACTAGCGGGGCCGAGCAGTACTTC.

This clone was counted once. The rearrangement joins TRBV6-5 to TRBJ2-3; the match to TRBD2 covers 16 bases. V was clipped by 6 bases and J by 5 bases; unmatched bases: 2. Germline loops: CDR1 MNHEY, CDR2 SVGAGI. The CDR3 spans 15 residues. The CDR3 protein is CASRGLAGGKDTQYF. In DNA form, the CDR3 reads TGTGCCAGCAGGGGACTAGCGGGAGGGAAAGATACGCAGTATTTT.

This clone showed up just a few times. The chain carries TRBV28 and TRBJ1-2; a weak D match, TRBD1 (5 bases). In germline, CDR1 is MDHEN, CDR2 SYDVKM. Between the trimmed V and J ends, which lost 6 bases and 6 bases, there was a span of 11 bases. The CDR3 is 12 residues long. CDR3 coding DNA: TGTGCCAGCAGGGGGGGAGGGGATGGCTACACCTTC. Translation: CASRGGGDGYTF.

The chain combines TRBV27 with TRBJ1-2; 7 bases are a match to TRBD1. CDR3 length: 14 amino acids. The ends lost 3 bases at V and 2 bases at J; junction bases unmatched: 3. Looked up from germline, CDR1 is MNHEY and CDR2 is SMNVEV (reference sequence). The CDR3 loop reads CASSFKGANYGYTF. CDR3 coding DNA: TGTGCCAGCAGTTTCAAGGGGGCAAACTATGGCTACACCTTC.

The CDR3: CASSLGARGLEPQHF. CDR3 DNA: TGTGCCAGCAGCTTAGGAGCGCGGGGTTTGGAGCCCCAGCATTTT. The rearrangement uses TRBV7-8 and TRBJ1-5; D gene ambiguous. Per germline, CDR1 SGHVS and CDR2 FQNEAQ. Trimming removed 1 base from V and 8 bases from J, with 15 bases in between. The CDR3 loop spans 15 amino acids.

The rearrangement links TRBV18 to TRBJ1-5; D unresolved. This CDR3 spans 15 amino acids. V gave up 3 bases and J gave up 6 bases, with 15 bases separating them. The germline CDR1 and CDR2 sequences are KGHSH and LQKENI. The CDR3 region has the DNA TGTGCCAGCTCACCGCGGCGGTCCGAACTTCAGCCCCAGCATTTT. Translating it yields CASSPRRSELQPQHF.

The chain joins TRBV24-1 to TRBJ1-5, with no clear D. The CDR3 covers 15 residues. Germline lookup yields CDR1 KGHDR and CDR2 SFDVKD. V shed 4 bases and J shed 0 bases, with 9 bases lying between them. The CDR3 here is CATSEGAYSNQPQHF. CDR3 bases: TGTGCCACCAGTGAGGGAGCTTATAGCAATCAGCCCCAGCATTTT.

This clone was seen a handful of times. The chain joins TRBV7-9 to TRBJ2-3; D is perhaps TRBD2 (6 bases). CDR3 length: 16 residues. Trimming removed 4 bases at V and 2 bases at J, with 16 bases between. Germline V gene data show CDR1 as SEHNR and CDR2 as FQNEAQ (reference sequence). CDR3 residues: CASSSVSGAITDTQYF. CDR3 sequence (DNA): TGTGCCAGCAGCTCCGTTAGCGGAGCCATCACAGATACGCAGTATTTT.

The CDR3 here is CASSLGRKTQGETQYF. The CDR3 DNA is TGTGCCAGCAGCTTAGGTCGTAAAACTCAGGGGGAGACCCAGTACTTC. The gene calls are TRBV7-9 and TRBJ2-5; perhaps TRBD1 as D (6 bases). CDR1 is SEHNR, CDR2 FQNEAQ, per germline (reference sequence). Trimming stripped 1 base from V and 5 bases from J, with 17 bases between. The length of the CDR3 is 16 residues.

The chain couples TRBV14 to TRBJ2-1; tentative D call: TRBD1 (5 bases). Between the trimmed V and J ends, which lost 2 bases and 8 bases, there was a span of 16 bases. The CDR3 length is 15 residues. Germline V gene data show CDR1 as SGHDN and CDR2 as FVKESK. The CDR3 nucleotides read TGTGCCAGCAGCCAATTCGCAGGGCCTTCGTATGAGCAGTTCTTC. Its translation is CASSQFAGPSYEQFF.

In its sample, this clone was seen a few times. The gene calls are TRBV7-9 and TRBJ1-1; 7 positions match TRBD1. CDR1 SEHNR and CDR2 FQNEAQ come from the germline V gene (reference sequence). The CDR3 has 14 amino acids. The V segment lost 2 bases and the J segment 4 bases; nucleotides outside the gene matches: 4. The CDR3 here is CASSLKGAFTEAFF. DNA of the CDR3: TGTGCCAGCAGCTTAAAGGGGGCTTTCACTGAAGCTTTCTTT. Full variable domain (missing parts from reference TRBV7-9 and TRBJ1-1): DTGVSQNPRHKITKRGQNVTFRCDPISEHNRLYWYRQTLGQGPEFLTYFQNEAQLEKSRLLSDRFSAERPKGSFSTLEIQRTEQGDSAMYLCASSLKGAFTEAFFGQGTRLTVV.

The V gene is TRBV5-1, the J gene TRBJ2-3, with no clear D. The CDR3 contains 13 residues. Germline CDR1 and CDR2: SGHRS and YFSETQ. V was trimmed by 4 bases and J by 4 bases, leaving 10 bases between them. The CDR3 DNA is TGCGCCAGCAGCGTGACTGTAGCAGATACGCAGTATTTT. Protein product: CASSVTVADTQYF.

V usage is TRBV14 and J usage is TRBJ2-1, with a weak D call TRBD1 (6 bases). The CDR3 loop spans 15 amino acids. Trimming pared 1 base from V and 3 bases from J, leaving 10 bases between. Germline CDR1 SGHDN, CDR2 FVKESK. The CDR3 DNA follows: TGTGCCAGCAGCCAAGGAGGGGGAATCTACAATGAGCAGTTCTTC. This codes for CASSQGGGIYNEQFF.

This chain links TRBV18 with TRBJ1-2, with a tentative D call TRBD1 (5 bases). Germline V gene data show CDR1 as KGHSH and CDR2 as LQKENI. CDR3 length equals 13 residues. Trimming took off 3 bases at V and 6 bases at J, with 11 bases between the two ends. The CDR3 is CASSPKMGHGYTF. CDR3 nucleotides: TGTGCCAGCTCACCGAAGATGGGGCATGGCTACACCTTC.

The V gene is TRBV4-2, the J gene TRBJ2-2, with 7 bases that match TRBD2. Germline CDR1 is LGHNA and CDR2 is YNFKEQ. The CDR3 length is 17 residues. V gave up 1 base and J gave up 0 bases; unmatched junction bases: 5. CDR3 sequence: CASSQGPGGANTGELFF. DNA of the CDR3: TGTGCCAGCAGCCAAGGGCCTGGGGGGGCGAACACCGGGGAGCTGTTTTTT.

This clone was seen just once. V gene TRBV4-2 combines with J gene TRBJ1-5; 7 bases map to TRBD1. The V gene end was trimmed by 1 base and the J gene end by 5 bases; junction bases not matched to a gene: 5. The CDR3 runs to 15 residues. Germline V gene lookup returns CDR1 LGHNA and CDR2 YNFKEQ. The CDR3 bases are TGTGCCAGCAGCCAAGGGGGACAGTATCATCAGCCCCAGCATTTT. It encodes CASSQGGQYHQPQHF.

V is TRBV9 and J is TRBJ1-3, with 9 bases lining up with TRBD1. The germline gives CDR1 SGDLS, CDR2 YYNGEE. CDR3 length equals 17 residues. The V and J ends lost 0 bases and 3 bases, in that order; junction bases with no gene match: 7. The CDR3 is CASSVASMTGGGNTIYF. The CDR3 DNA is TGTGCCAGCAGCGTAGCCTCCATGACAGGGGGTGGAAACACCATATATTTT.

The rearrangement links TRBV5-1 to TRBJ2-1; D remains ambiguous. The CDR3 is 14 residues long. Germline-derived CDR1 and CDR2 are SGHRS and YFSETQ. With 0 bases removed from V and 6 bases from J, the gap between germline ends came to 10 bases. The CDR3, as DNA: TGCGCCAGCAGCTTGGTACCTTCGGGCAATGAGCAGTTCTTC. It specifies CASSLVPSGNEQFF.

This chain connects TRBV27 to TRBJ1-5, with unresolved D. Germline CDR1 MNHEY, CDR2 SMNVEV (reference sequence). The V gene lost 5 bases and the J gene lost 5 bases, with 10 bases spanning the gap. This CDR3 comprises 13 residues. The CDR3 sequence: CASSPDTYQPQHF. Written as DNA, the CDR3 is TGTGCCAGCAGTCCCGACACCTATCAGCCCCAGCATTTT.

The chain combines TRBV7-2 with TRBJ1-1, with TRBD1 as a possible D gene (6 bases). This CDR3 comprises 16 residues. Trimming removed 6 bases from V and 2 bases from J, with 19 bases in between. The V gene's germline CDR1 is SGHTA and CDR2 FQGNSA. The CDR3 DNA reads TGTGCCAGCAGTTATATCCTATCAGGGGAAAACACTGAAGCTTTCTTT. Translation: CASSYILSGENTEAFF.

This clone was observed a few times. The rearrangement joins TRBV18 to TRBJ1-5, with 9 bases fitting TRBD1. J gave up 2 bases and V 1 base, and 15 bases lay outside the gene matches. This CDR3 region has 20 residues. The V gene's germline CDR1 is KGHSH and CDR2 LQKENI. CDR3 DNA: TGTGCCAGCTCACCACAGGGTTCACAGGGGGCTCCGGGTCGCAATCAGCCCCAGCATTTT. Its protein is CASSPQGSQGAPGRNQPQHF.

This chain joins TRBV2 and TRBJ2-3, with 10 bases matching TRBD2. CDR1 is SNHLY, CDR2 FYNNEI, per germline. Trimming at V came to 6 bases and at J to 3 bases, leaving 9 bases not matched to a gene. The CDR3 has 16 residues. CDR3 in DNA: TGTGCCAGCAGCGGAAAGCTAGCGGGAGCGACAGATACGCAGTATTTT. Translated, it gives CASSGKLAGATDTQYF.

This clone was seen only once. The CDR3 loop reads CASSLRDTKNIQYF. The DNA of the CDR3 is TGTGCCAGCAGCCTCCGGGACACCAAAAACATTCAGTACTTC. The chain has TRBV3-1 (or the pseudogene TRBV3-2) and TRBJ2-4, with a weak D call TRBD1 (6 bases). Trimming took off 4 bases at V and 2 bases at J, with 9 bases between the two ends. The germline V gene has CDR1 LGHDT and CDR2 YNNKEL (reference sequence). The CDR3 spans 14 residues.

The rearrangement links TRBV5-1 to TRBJ2-3; weak D call: TRBD2 (6 bases). Germline CDR1 SGHRS, CDR2 YFSETQ. The CDR3 runs 15 residues. The germline V and J ends were trimmed by 0 bases and 2 bases, with 10 bases remaining between them. CDR3 region: CASSLAGDYTDTQYF. The DNA for the CDR3 is TGCGCCAGCAGCTTGGCGGGGGATTACACAGATACGCAGTATTTT.

There are a few counts of this clone. V gene TRBV7-9 combines with J gene TRBJ1-4; 7 nucleotides align to TRBD1. The germline V gene encodes CDR1 SEHNR and CDR2 FQNEAQ (reference sequence). CDR3 length equals 16 residues. The V and J ends lost 1 base and 2 bases, in that order; junction bases with no gene match: 4. The CDR3 here is CASSLDGTVTNEKLFF. The CDR3 bases are TGTGCCAGCAGCTTAGATGGGACAGTCACTAATGAAAAACTGTTTTTT.

J is TRBJ1-6 and V is TRBV7-8, with 9 nucleotides matching TRBD1. CDR3 length: 15 residues. Germline V lookup: CDR1 SGHVS, CDR2 FQNEAQ. V shed 5 bases and J 5 bases; nucleotides not matched to a gene: 4. In nucleotides, the CDR3 is TGTGCCAGCAGCCGAAGGACAGGGGATAATTCACCCCTCCACTTT. This gives the protein CASSRRTGDNSPLHF.

V usage is TRBV7-9 and J usage is TRBJ2-3; D might be TRBD2 (6 bases). This CDR3 comprises 15 residues. Between the trimmed V and J ends, which lost 1 base and 0 bases, there was a span of 8 bases. Germline V gene data show CDR1 as SEHNR and CDR2 as FQNEAQ (reference sequence). CDR3 sequence: CASSLEGLSTDTQYF. The CDR3 DNA reads TGTGCCAGCAGCTTAGAGGGACTTAGCACAGATACGCAGTATTTT.

This clone was recorded a few times. V is TRBV10-3 and J is TRBJ1-5; 9 bases are shared with TRBD1. Germline assignment: CDR1 ENHRY and CDR2 SYGVKD. Trimming cost V 0 bases and J 7 bases; bases outside gene matches: 4. This CDR3 region has 15 residues. CDR3 sequence reads: CAISESTGTGQPQHF. CDR3 sequence (DNA): TGTGCCATCAGTGAGTCGACGGGGACAGGGCAGCCCCAGCATTTT.

The gene calls are TRBV19 and TRBJ2-2, with 7 bases matching TRBD1. This CDR3 spans 15 amino acids. The ends lost 4 bases at V and 6 bases at J; junction bases unmatched: 8. Germline V gene sequence: CDR1 LNHDA, CDR2 SQIVND (reference sequence). The CDR3 coding sequence is TGTGCCAGTAGTAATGTGGCAGGGGGAGCCGGGGAGCTGTTTTTT. As protein: CASSNVAGGAGELFF.

The V gene is TRBV5-1, the J gene TRBJ2-2; D might be TRBD1 (6 bases). The CDR3 is 18 amino acids. The germline V gene has CDR1 SGHRS and CDR2 YFSETQ. V lost 2 bases and J lost 0, with 17 bases in between. The DNA for the CDR3 is TGCGCCAGCAGCTTTCTGCCCTCGACAGGCGCGAACACCGGGGAGCTGTTTTTT. It codes for CASSFLPSTGANTGELFF.

The rearrangement links TRBV19 to TRBJ1-6; no firm D call. V was shortened by 3 bases and J by 3 bases, with 9 bases between the two germline ends. From germline, CDR1 is LNHDA and CDR2 SQIVND (reference sequence). The CDR3 consists of 15 residues. CDR3 residues: CASSISHGYNSPLHF. CDR3 nucleotide sequence: TGTGCCAGTAGTATTTCCCACGGCTATAATTCACCCCTCCACTTT.